Below, one TCR beta chain is given with its context. Its target is unknown. The data are from a study of radiation and T cells in renal cell carcinoma. General study results and limits: Irradiated tumors had higher TCR clonality than control tumors.

Treatment in this sample: treatment-naive control, cytoreductive nephrectomy. CDR1 and CDR2 from the germline V gene are SGHDT and YYEEEE. Trimming left V 0 bases short and J 7 bases short, with 10 bases between. The CDR3 has 13 amino acids. The repertoire was sequenced with immunoSEQ multiplex PCR; TCRdb's copy has only in-frame clones and lacks some. The sample holds fewer than 25,000 clones, roughly half seen once. The chain links TRBV5-6 to TRBJ1-2; unclear D gene. The receptor comes from a human donor with renal cell carcinoma. This sample comprised tumor tissue, obtained from a patient whose treatment was nephrectomy without radiotherapy. The CDR3 protein is CASSLGLEFGYTF. CDR3 DNA: TGTGCCAGCAGCTTGGGCCTCGAGTTTGGCTACACCTTC.